The 19 T cell receptor beta chains given below trace back to one sample, sequenced in a study of glioma-infiltrating T cells after dendritic cell vaccination (dated by TCRdb to 2016 to 2017). Receptor amplification or capture employed the immunoSEQ multiplex PCR assay. This is the immuneACCESS table as TCRdb keeps it, with only in-frame sequences that have V and J called. A part of the clones is gone; compared with another copy, unresolved V genes explain less than half, and the rest is unexplained. This sample holds approximately 90,000 clones; about 84% were observed only once. Just under 3% of the sample comes from the top ten. The specimen was blood, collected before dendritic cell vaccination. The source is a human donor with glioblastoma.

The chain links TRBV11-2 to TRBJ1-2; possibly TRBD1 for D (6 bases). This CDR3 spans 13 amino acids. Germline lookup yields CDR1 SGHAT and CDR2 FQNNGV. Trimming stripped 1 base from V and 8 bases from J, with 11 bases between. CDR3 DNA: TGTGCCAGCAGCTTAGCTACAGGGAAAGGCTACACCTTC. Residues: CASSLATGKGYTF.

This sequence joins TRBV7-3 and TRBJ2-2; 13 bases match TRBD2. This CDR3 has 15 amino acids. Germline CDR1 and CDR2: SGHTA and FQGTGA. With V trimmed by 2 bases and J by 6 bases, 0 bases remained unmatched. The CDR3 loop is CASSLGLAGAGELFF. The DNA for the CDR3 is TGTGCCAGCAGCTTAGGACTAGCGGGAGCCGGGGAGCTGTTTTTT.

The chain recombines TRBV19 with TRBJ1-5, with D perhaps matching TRBD1 (6 bases). The germline V and J ends were trimmed by 4 bases and 6 bases, with 10 bases remaining between them. Germline V gives CDR1 LNHDA, CDR2 SQIVND (reference sequence). CDR3 length: 13 residues. The CDR3 sequence: CASSTTGFQPQHF. The CDR3 nucleotides are TGTGCCAGTAGTACAACAGGGTTTCAGCCCCAGCATTTT. Supplemented by reference TRBV19 and TRBJ1-5, the full variable domain reads DGGITQSPKYLFRKEGQNVTLSCEQNLNHDAMYWYRQDPGQGLRLIYYSQIVNDFQKGDIAEGYSVSREKKESFPLTVTSAQKNPTAFYLCASSTTGFQPQHFGDGTRLSIL.

The chain couples TRBV7-9 to TRBJ1-1; weak D call: TRBD1 (5 bases). The CDR3 runs to 13 residues. Germline V gene data show CDR1 as SEHNR and CDR2 as FQNEAQ (reference sequence). V lost 6 bases to trimming and J lost 7 bases, with 15 bases between them. The CDR3 reads CASSGQGWNEAFF. Written as DNA, the CDR3 is TGTGCCAGCAGTGGGCAGGGATGGAATGAAGCTTTCTTT. The full variable domain, completed using reference TRBV7-9 and TRBJ1-1, is DTGVSQNPRHKITKRGQNVTFRCDPISEHNRLYWYRQTLGQGPEFLTYFQNEAQLEKSRLLSDRFSAERPKGSFSTLEIQRTEQGDSAMYLCASSGQGWNEAFFGQGTRLTVV.

This chain joins TRBV5-1 and TRBJ1-4; D remains unclear. Germline V lookup: CDR1 SGHRS, CDR2 YFSETQ. The CDR3 loop spans 15 amino acids. V was shortened by 0 bases and J by 8 bases, with 14 bases between the two germline ends. CDR3 region: CASSLGTTEVEKLFF. CDR3 bases: TGCGCCAGCAGCTTGGGAACAACGGAGGTAGAAAAACTGTTTTTT.

The chain recombines TRBV30 with TRBJ2-2; maybe TRBD1 (6 bases). The CDR3 is 15 residues long. Germline V lookup: CDR1 GTSNPN, CDR2 SVGIG (reference sequence). Trimming left V 1 base short and J 7 bases short, with 16 bases between. CDR3 residues: CAWSARGTSFGELFF. CDR3 coding DNA: TGTGCCTGGAGTGCCCGAGGGACAAGTTTCGGGGAGCTGTTTTTT. The full variable domain, with the rest looked up from reference TRBV30 and TRBJ2-2, is SQTIHQWPATLVQPVGSPLSLECTVEGTSNPNLYWYRQAAGRGLQLLFYSVGIGQISSEVPQNLSASRPQDRQFILSSKKLLLSDSGFYLCAWSARGTSFGELFFGEGSRLTVL.

The chain links TRBV19 to TRBJ2-7, with TRBD1 identical over 10 bases. In germline, CDR1 is LNHDA, CDR2 SQIVND (reference sequence). Trimming took 5 bases from V and 3 from J; bases not matched to a gene: 7. The CDR3 is made up of 15 amino acids. The CDR3 here is CASSSTGTGDYEQYF. The CDR3, as DNA: TGTGCCAGTAGTTCGACCGGGACAGGGGACTACGAGCAGTACTTC.

The gene calls are TRBV13 and TRBJ2-7; weak D call: TRBD2 (5 bases). V dropped 5 bases and J dropped 1 base, with 12 bases sitting between them. Germline CDR1 is PRHDT and CDR2 is FYEKMQ (reference sequence). The CDR3 is 14 amino acids. The CDR3 is CASSPRRDSYEQYF. CDR3 nucleotide sequence: TGTGCCAGCAGCCCCAGACGGGATTCCTACGAGCAGTACTTC.

V usage is TRBV11-3 and J usage is TRBJ1-3, with 11 bases lining up with TRBD1. CDR1 and CDR2 (germline): SGHNT, YENEEA. The CDR3 runs to 16 residues. V shed 5 bases and J 1 base; nucleotides not matched to a gene: 4. In DNA form, the CDR3 reads TGTGCCAGCAGCGGACAGGGGGCCGTATCTGGAAACACCATATATTTT. Translated: CASSGQGAVSGNTIYF. Full variable domain (missing parts from reference TRBV11-3 and TRBJ1-3): EAGVVQSPRYKIIEKKQPVAFWCNPISGHNTLYWYLQNLGQGPELLIRYENEEAVDDSQLPKDRFSAERLKGVDSTLKIQPAELGDSAVYLCASSGQGAVSGNTIYFGEGSWLTVV.

The CDR3 is CASSVKAGRADTQYF. The CDR3 coding sequence is TGTGCCAGCAGCGTAAAAGCCGGCCGAGCGGATACGCAGTATTTT. The J gene is TRBJ2-3, the V gene TRBV9; D is undetermined. The CDR3 consists of 15 residues. Per the germline V gene, CDR1 is SGDLS and CDR2 is YYNGEE. With 1 base removed from V and 6 bases from J, the gap between germline ends came to 15 bases.

This chain uses TRBV11-2 with TRBJ2-2; perhaps TRBD2 as D (5 bases). CDR1 is SGHAT, CDR2 FQNNGV, per germline. With 3 bases removed from V and 5 bases from J, the gap between germline ends came to 10 bases. This CDR3 is built from 14 residues. The CDR3 region is CASSFVPGTGELFF. The CDR3 DNA reads TGTGCCAGCAGCTTTGTACCGGGAACCGGGGAGCTGTTTTTT.

The genes are TRBV7-9 and TRBJ2-7; D is perhaps TRBD1 (6 bases). The V gene's germline CDR1 is SEHNR and CDR2 FQNEAQ (reference sequence). This CDR3 is built from 14 residues. The V and J ends lost 4 bases and 2 bases respectively, with 12 bases between them. CDR3 in amino acids: CASSSRDTAYEQYF. The CDR3 DNA reads TGTGCCAGCAGCTCCCGGGACACCGCCTACGAGCAGTACTTC.

The genes are TRBV6-5 and TRBJ2-7; a possible D gene is TRBD1 (5 bases). This CDR3 region has 14 residues. Germline V gene sequence: CDR1 MNHEY, CDR2 SVGAGI. The V gene lost 6 bases and the J gene lost 0 bases, with 12 bases spanning the gap. The CDR3, as DNA: TGTGCCAGCAGCCGACAGTCCAGCTCCTACGAGCAGTACTTC. This sequence encodes CASSRQSSSYEQYF.

The sample holds one count of this clone. This chain links TRBV10-2 with TRBJ2-1, with D possibly matching TRBD1 (6 bases). The germline gives CDR1 WSHSY, CDR2 SAAADI. The CDR3 covers 15 residues. Deletions cut 4 bases from V and 7 bases from J, with 17 bases between. The CDR3 is CASSVLTGFSNEQFF. CDR3 nucleotides: TGCGCCAGCAGTGTGTTAACAGGGTTTTCGAATGAGCAGTTCTTC.

This clone was seen a few times. The chain employs TRBV4-1 and TRBJ2-1, with 7 bases fitting TRBD2. The germline gives CDR1 MGHRA, CDR2 YSYEKL. The CDR3 covers 13 residues. V was clipped by 4 bases and J by 4 bases; unmatched bases: 1. The CDR3 loop is CASSPGGYNEQFF. CDR3 in DNA: TGCGCCAGCAGCCCCGGGGGGTACAATGAGCAGTTCTTC.

The rearrangement links TRBV5-1 to TRBJ2-7; a weak D match, TRBD2 (7 bases). This CDR3 contains 14 residues. Germline V lookup: CDR1 SGHRS, CDR2 YFSETQ. V was clipped by 0 bases and J by 4 bases, with 11 bases between them. CDR3 nucleotides: TGCGCCAGCAGCTTGGACGCGGGGGCATACGAGCAGTACTTC. As protein: CASSLDAGAYEQYF.

This clone was counted only a few times. In DNA, the CDR3 is TGCGCCAGCAGCGACCCCCAGGGTGACGGGGAGACCCAGTACTTC. It yields the protein CASSDPQGDGETQYF. The chain joins TRBV5-1 to TRBJ2-5; possible D gene TRBD1, 5 bases. V lost 4 bases to trimming and J lost 5 bases, with 18 bases between them. The length of the CDR3 is 15 residues. In germline, CDR1 is SGHRS, CDR2 YFSETQ.

The chain recombines TRBV4-1 with TRBJ1-1; 7 bases align to TRBD1. In germline, CDR1 is MGHRA, CDR2 YSYEKL. V dropped 0 bases and J dropped 0; count of bases not matched to a gene: 10. CDR3 length equals 18 residues. DNA of the CDR3: TGCGCCAGCAGCCAAGAGGCCCCGGGGACAGAGATGAACACTGAAGCTTTCTTT. Translated, it gives CASSQEAPGTEMNTEAFF.

V gene TRBV19 combines with J gene TRBJ2-4; 8 bases fit TRBD1. This CDR3 has 16 residues. Germline CDR1 and CDR2: LNHDA and SQIVND (reference sequence). J gave up 1 base and V 5 bases, and 7 bases lay outside the gene matches. Here the CDR3 DNA reads TGTGCCAGTAGTCCCGGGACAGGCAGGGCCAAAAACATTCAGTACTTC. Translating it yields CASSPGTGRAKNIQYF.